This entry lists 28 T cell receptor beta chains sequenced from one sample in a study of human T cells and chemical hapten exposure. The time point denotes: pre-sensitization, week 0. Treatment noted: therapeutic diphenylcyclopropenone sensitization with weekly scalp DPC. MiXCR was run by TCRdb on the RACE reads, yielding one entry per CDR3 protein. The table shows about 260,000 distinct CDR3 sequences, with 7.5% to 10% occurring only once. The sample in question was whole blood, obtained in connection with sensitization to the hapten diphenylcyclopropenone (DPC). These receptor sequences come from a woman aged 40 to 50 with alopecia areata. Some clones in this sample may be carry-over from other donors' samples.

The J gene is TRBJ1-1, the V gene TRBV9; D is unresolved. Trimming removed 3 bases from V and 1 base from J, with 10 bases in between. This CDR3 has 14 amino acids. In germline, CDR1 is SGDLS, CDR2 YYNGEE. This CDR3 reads CASSALVGNTEAFF. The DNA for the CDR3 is TGTGCCAGCAGCGCCCTTGTCGGGAACACTGAAGCTTTCTTT.

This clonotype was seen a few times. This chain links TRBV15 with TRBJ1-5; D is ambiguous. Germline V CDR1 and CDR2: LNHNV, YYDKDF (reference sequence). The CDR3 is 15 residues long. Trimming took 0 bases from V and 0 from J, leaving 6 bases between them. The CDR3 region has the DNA TGTGCCACCAGCAGAGACCCCAATAGCAATCAGCCCCAGCATTTT. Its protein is CATSRDPNSNQPQHF.

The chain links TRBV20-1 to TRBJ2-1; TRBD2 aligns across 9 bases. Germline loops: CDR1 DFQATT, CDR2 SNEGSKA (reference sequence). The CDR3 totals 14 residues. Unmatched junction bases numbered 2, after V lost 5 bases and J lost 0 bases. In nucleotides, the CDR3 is TGCAGTGCTCGACTAGCGGTCTCCTACAATGAGCAGTTCTTC. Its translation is CSARLAVSYNEQFF.

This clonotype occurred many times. CDR3 coding DNA: TGCGCCAGCAGCCAACAAACCGGGACAGGGAATGAGCAGTTCTTC. As protein: CASSQQTGTGNEQFF. The chain is built from TRBV4-3 and TRBJ2-1; 9 positions match TRBD1. Germline V gives CDR1 LGHNA, CDR2 YSLEER. J lost 7 bases, V lost 2 bases, and 6 bases had no gene match. The CDR3 is made up of 15 amino acids.

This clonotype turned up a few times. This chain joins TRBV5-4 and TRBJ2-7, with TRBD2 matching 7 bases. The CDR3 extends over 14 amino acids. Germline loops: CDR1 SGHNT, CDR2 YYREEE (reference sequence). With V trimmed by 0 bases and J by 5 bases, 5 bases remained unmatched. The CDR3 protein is CASSLGTRVDEQYF. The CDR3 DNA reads TGTGCCAGCAGCTTGGGGACTAGAGTAGACGAGCAGTACTTC.

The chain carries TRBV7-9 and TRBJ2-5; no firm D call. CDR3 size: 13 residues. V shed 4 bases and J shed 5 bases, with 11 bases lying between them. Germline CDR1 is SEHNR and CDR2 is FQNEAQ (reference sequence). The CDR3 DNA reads TGTGCCAGCAGCTCCTCTTGGGTTGAGACCCAGTACTTC. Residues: CASSSSWVETQYF.

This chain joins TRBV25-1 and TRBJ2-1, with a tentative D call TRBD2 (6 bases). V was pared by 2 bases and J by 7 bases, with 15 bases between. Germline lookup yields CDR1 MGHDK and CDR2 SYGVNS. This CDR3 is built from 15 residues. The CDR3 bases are TGTGCCAGCAGTGAAGCGGGACCCCTTGGGAATGAGCAGTTCTTC. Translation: CASSEAGPLGNEQFF. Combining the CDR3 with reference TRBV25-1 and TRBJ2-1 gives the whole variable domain EADIYQTPRYLVIGTGKKITLECSQTMGHDKMYWYQQDPGMELHLIHYSYGVNSTEKGDLSSESTVSRIRTEHFPLTLESARPSHTSQYLCASSEAGPLGNEQFFGPGTRLTVL.

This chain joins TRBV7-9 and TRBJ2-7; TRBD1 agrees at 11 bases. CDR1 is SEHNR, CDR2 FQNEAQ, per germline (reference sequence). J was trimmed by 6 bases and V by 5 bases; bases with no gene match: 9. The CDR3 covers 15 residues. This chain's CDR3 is CASSPRGDRGVEQYF. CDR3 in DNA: TGTGCCAGCAGCCCCCGAGGGGACAGGGGGGTCGAGCAGTACTTC.

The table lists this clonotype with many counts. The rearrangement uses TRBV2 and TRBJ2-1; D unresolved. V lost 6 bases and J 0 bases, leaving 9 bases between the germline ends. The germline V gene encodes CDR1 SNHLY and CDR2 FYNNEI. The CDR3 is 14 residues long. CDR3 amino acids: CASRTGPSYNEQFF. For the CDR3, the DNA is TGTGCCAGCAGGACGGGCCCCTCCTACAATGAGCAGTTCTTC.

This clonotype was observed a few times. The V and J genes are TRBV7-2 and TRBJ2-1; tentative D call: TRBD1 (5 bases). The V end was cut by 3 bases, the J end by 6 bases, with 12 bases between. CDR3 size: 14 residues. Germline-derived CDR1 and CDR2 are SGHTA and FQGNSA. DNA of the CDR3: TGTGCCAGCAGCTTCATAACTCAGGGCAATGAGCAGTTCTTC. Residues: CASSFITQGNEQFF.

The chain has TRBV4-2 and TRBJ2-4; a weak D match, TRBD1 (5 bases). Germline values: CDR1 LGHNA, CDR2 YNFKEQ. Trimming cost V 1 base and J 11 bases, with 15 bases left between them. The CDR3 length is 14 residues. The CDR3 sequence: CASSQVQGLNLQYF. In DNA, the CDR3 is TGTGCCAGCAGCCAAGTTCAGGGTCTCAACCTTCAGTACTTC.

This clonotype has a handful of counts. The CDR3 loop is CASSQPTRGTEAFF. CDR3 sequence (DNA): TGTGCCAGCAGCCAGCCCACGCGGGGCACTGAAGCTTTCTTT. This chain connects TRBV3-1 to TRBJ1-1; D unresolved. CDR1 LGHDT and CDR2 YNNKEL come from the germline V gene (reference sequence). The V end lost 3 bases, the J end lost 4 bases, and 12 bases lay between the germline ends. The CDR3 contains 14 residues.

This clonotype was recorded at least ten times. CDR3 sequence (DNA): TGCAGTGCTGGGACTAGCGCGGGGGCAGATACGCAGTATTTT. It specifies CSAGTSAGADTQYF. This chain joins TRBV20-1 and TRBJ2-3; the match to TRBD2 covers 10 bases. CDR3 length: 14 residues. Unmatched junction bases numbered 6, after V lost 5 bases and J lost 4 bases. The germline CDR1 and CDR2 sequences are DFQATT and SNEGSKA (reference sequence).

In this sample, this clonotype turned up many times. The CDR3 nucleotides read TGTGCCAGCAGCTTACAAGGGGTTCAAGAGACCCAGTACTTC. Amino acids: CASSLQGVQETQYF. The chain joins TRBV7-2 to TRBJ2-5; D is perhaps TRBD1 (5 bases). The germline V gene encodes CDR1 SGHTA and CDR2 FQGNSA. Trimming took off 2 bases at V and 2 bases at J, with 9 bases between the two ends. This CDR3 has 14 residues. Together with reference TRBV7-2 and TRBJ2-5, the CDR3 gives the full variable domain: GAGVSQSPSNKVTEKGKDVELRCDPISGHTALYWYRQSLGQGLEFLIYFQGNSAPDKSGLPSDRFSAERTGGSVSTLTIQRTQQEDSAVYLCASSLQGVQETQYFGPGTRLLVL.

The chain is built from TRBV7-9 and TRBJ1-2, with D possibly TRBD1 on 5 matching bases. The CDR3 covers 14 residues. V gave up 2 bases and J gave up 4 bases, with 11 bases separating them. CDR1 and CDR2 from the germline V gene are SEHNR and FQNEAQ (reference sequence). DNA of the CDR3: TGTGCCAGCAGCTTACACCAGGGAAGCTATGGCTACACCTTC. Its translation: CASSLHQGSYGYTF.

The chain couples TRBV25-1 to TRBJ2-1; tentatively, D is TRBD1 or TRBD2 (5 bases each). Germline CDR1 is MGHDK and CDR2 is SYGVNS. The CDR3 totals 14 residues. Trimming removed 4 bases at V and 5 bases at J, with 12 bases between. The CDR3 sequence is CASSARDRDNEQFF. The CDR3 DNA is TGTGCCAGCAGTGCCCGGGACCGGGACAATGAGCAGTTCTTC.

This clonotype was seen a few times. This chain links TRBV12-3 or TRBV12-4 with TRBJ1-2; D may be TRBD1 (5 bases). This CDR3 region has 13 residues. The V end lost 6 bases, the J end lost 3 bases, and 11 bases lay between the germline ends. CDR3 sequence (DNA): TGTGCCAGCAGCCGGAGGGGCCACTATGGCTACACCTTC. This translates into CASSRRGHYGYTF.

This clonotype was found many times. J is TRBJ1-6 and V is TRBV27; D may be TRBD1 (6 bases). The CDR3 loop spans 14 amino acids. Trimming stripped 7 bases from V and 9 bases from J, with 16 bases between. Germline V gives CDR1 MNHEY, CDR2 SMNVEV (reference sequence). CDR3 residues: CASTFQQGPSPLHF. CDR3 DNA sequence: TGTGCCAGCACCTTCCAACAGGGCCCTTCACCCCTCCACTTT.

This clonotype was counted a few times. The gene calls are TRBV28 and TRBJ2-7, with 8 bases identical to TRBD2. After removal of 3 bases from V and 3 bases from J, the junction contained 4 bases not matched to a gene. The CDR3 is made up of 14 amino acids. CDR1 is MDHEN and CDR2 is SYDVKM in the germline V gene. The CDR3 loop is CASSFSGRIYEQYF. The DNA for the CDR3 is TGTGCCAGCAGTTTCAGCGGGAGAATCTACGAGCAGTACTTC.

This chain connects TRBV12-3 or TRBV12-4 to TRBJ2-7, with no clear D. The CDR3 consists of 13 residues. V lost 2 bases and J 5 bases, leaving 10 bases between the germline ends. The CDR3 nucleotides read TGTGCCAGCAGTTTATCGGAAGCTCACGAGCAGTACTTC. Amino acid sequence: CASSLSEAHEQYF.

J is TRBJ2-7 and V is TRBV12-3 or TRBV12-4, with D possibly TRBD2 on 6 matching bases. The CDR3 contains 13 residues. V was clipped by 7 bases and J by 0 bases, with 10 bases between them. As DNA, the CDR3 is TGTGCCAGCACCGGGAGAATCTCCTACGAGCAGTACTTC. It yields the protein CASTGRISYEQYF.

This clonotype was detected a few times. DNA of the CDR3: TGTGCCAGCAGCCCACTGGGGGACGGGCCATACGAGCAGTACTTC. Its protein product is CASSPLGDGPYEQYF. The chain recombines TRBV7-9 with TRBJ2-7; either TRBD1 or TRBD2 may supply D (5 bases each). CDR1 and CDR2 (germline): SEHNR, FQNEAQ (reference sequence). Deletions cut 5 bases from V and 4 bases from J, with 18 bases between. This CDR3 is 15 amino acids long.

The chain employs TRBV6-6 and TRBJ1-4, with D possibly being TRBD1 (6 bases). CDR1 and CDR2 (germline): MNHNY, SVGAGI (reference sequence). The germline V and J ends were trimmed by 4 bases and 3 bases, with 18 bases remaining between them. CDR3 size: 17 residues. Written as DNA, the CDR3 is TGTGCCAGCAGTTTCACGGACAGTCGGAGCGCTAATGAAAAACTGTTTTTT. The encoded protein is CASSFTDSRSANEKLFF.

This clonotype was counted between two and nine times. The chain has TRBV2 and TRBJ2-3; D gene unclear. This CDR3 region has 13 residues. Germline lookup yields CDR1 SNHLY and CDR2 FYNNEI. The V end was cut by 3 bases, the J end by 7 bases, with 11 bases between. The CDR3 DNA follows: TGTGCCAGCAGTGACAGCCGCTTTAATACGCAGTATTTT. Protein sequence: CASSDSRFNTQYF.

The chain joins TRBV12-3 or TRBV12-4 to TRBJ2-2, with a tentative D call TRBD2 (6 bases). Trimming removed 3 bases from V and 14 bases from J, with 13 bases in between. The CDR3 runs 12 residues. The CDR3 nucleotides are TGTGCCAGCAGTTTCGGCAGACTAGACCTGTTTTTT. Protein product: CASSFGRLDLFF.

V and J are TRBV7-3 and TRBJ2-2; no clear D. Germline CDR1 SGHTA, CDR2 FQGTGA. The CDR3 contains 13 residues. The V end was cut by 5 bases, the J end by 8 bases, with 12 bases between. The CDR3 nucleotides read TGTGCCAGCAGCCCAAAGGGATCGGGGGAGCTGTTTTTT. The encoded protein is CASSPKGSGELFF. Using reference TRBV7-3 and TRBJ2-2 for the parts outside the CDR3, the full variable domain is GAGVSQTPSNKVTEKGKYVELRCDPISGHTALYWYRQSLGQGPEFLIYFQGTGAADDSGLPNDRFFAVRPEGSVSTLKIQRTERGDSAVYLCASSPKGSGELFFGEGSRLTVL.

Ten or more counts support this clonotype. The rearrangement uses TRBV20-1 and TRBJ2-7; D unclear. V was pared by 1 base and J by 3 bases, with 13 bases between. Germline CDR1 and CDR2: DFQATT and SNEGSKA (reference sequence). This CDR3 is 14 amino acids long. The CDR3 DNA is TGCAGTGCTAGAGCTGGAACGGCGGTCTACGAGCAGTACTTC. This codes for CSARAGTAVYEQYF.

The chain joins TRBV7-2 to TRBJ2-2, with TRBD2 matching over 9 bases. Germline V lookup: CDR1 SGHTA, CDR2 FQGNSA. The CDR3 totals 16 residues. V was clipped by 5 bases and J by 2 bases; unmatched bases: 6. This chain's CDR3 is CTSSRLAGPNTGELFF. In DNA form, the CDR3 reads TGTACCAGCAGCAGGCTAGCGGGACCAAACACCGGGGAGCTGTTTTTT.